This TCR beta chain came from a study of blood T cell repertoires in COVID-19. Background on the study: From the United States, Italy and Spain came samples of acute and convalescent COVID-19. T cells, B-cell-depleted T cells, or PBMCs supplied cDNA or gDNA.

Repertoires were generated with immunoSEQ multiplex PCR, while TCRdb's copy carries only in-frame clones and drops some. The sample lists around 340,000 clones, around 80% occurring once. Germline assignment: CDR1 LGHNA and CDR2 YNFKEQ. This CDR3 has 19 amino acids. Germline trimming cut 4 bases from V and 1 base from J; bases unmatched to any gene: 12. This clonotype was obtained from a man aged 30 to 39 with active or convalescent COVID-19. The J gene is TRBJ2-1, the V gene TRBV4-2; 11 nucleotides agree with TRBD2. Sequenced material: peripheral blood. CDR3 coding DNA: TGTGCCAGCAGCCGGACTGGACTAGCGGGCAGCCTTTCCTACAATGAGCAGTTCTTC. Translating it yields CASSRTGLAGSLSYNEQFF.